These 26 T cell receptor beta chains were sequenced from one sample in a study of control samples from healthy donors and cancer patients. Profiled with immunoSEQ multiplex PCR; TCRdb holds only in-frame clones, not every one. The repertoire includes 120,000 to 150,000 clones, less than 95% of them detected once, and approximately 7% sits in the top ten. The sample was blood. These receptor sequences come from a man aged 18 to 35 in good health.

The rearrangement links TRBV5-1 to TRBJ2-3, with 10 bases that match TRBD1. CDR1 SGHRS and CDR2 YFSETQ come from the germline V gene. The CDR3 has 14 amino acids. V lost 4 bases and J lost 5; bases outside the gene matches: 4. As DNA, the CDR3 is TGCGCCAGCAGCCCCGGGACAGGGGAAGATACGCAGTATTTT. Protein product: CASSPGTGEDTQYF.

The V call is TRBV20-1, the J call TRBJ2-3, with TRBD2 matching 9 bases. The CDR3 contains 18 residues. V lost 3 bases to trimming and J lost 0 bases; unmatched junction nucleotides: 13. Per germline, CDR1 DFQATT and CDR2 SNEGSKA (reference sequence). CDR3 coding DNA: TGCAGTGCTAGTTGGGTCGGCGGGGGGGCCGGTAGCACAGATACGCAGTATTTT. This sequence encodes CSASWVGGGAGSTDTQYF.

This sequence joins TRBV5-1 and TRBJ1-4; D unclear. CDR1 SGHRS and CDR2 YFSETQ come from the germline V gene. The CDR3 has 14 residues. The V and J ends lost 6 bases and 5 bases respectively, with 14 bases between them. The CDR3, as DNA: TGCGCCAGCACCTTTAGCATGGAAAATGAAAAACTGTTTTTT. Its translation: CASTFSMENEKLFF. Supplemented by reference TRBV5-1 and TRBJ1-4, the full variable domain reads KAGVTQTPRYLIKTRGQQVTLSCSPISGHRSVSWYQQTPGQGLQFLFEYFSETQRNKGNFPGRFSGRQFSNSRSEMNVSTLELGDSALYLCASTFSMENEKLFFGSGTQLSVL.

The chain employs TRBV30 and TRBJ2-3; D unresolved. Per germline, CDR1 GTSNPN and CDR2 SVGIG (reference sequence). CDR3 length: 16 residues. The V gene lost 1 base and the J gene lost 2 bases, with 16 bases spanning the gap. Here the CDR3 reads CAWSGGSLQTTDTQYF. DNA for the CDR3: TGTGCCTGGAGTGGCGGCAGCCTTCAGACCACAGATACGCAGTATTTT.

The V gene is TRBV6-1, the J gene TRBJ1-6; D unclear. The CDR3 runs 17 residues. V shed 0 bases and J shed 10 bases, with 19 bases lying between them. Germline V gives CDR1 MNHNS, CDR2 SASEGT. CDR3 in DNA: TGTGCCAGCAGTGAAGCAAACATATTCAATATAAGATCACCCCTCCACTTT. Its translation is CASSEANIFNIRSPLHF.

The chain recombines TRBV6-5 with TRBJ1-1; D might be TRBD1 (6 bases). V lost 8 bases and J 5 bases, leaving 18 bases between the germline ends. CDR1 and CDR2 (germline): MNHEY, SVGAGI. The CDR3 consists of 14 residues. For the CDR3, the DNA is TGTGCCAGCGACCGCGGGCAGGGGTTTACTGAAGCTTTCTTT. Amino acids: CASDRGQGFTEAFF.

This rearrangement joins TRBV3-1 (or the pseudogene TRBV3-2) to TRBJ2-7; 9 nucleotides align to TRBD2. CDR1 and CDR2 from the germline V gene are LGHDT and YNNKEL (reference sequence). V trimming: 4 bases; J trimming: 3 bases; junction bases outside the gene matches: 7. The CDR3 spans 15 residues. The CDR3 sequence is CASSLPSGGIYEQYF. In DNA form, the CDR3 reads TGTGCCAGCAGCCTTCCGAGCGGGGGGATCTACGAGCAGTACTTC.

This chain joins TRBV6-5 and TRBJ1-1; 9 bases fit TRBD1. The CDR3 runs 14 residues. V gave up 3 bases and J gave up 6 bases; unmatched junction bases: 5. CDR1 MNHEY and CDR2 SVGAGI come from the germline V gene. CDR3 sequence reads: CASSYSTGGPEAFF. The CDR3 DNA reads TGTGCCAGCAGTTATTCTACAGGGGGCCCTGAAGCTTTCTTT.

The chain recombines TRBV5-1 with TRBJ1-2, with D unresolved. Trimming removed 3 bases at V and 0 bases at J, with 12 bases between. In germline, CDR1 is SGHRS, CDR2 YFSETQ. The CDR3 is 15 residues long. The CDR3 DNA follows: TGCGCCAGCAGCTCCGATGCGAGGACTAACTATGGCTACACCTTC. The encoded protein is CASSSDARTNYGYTF.

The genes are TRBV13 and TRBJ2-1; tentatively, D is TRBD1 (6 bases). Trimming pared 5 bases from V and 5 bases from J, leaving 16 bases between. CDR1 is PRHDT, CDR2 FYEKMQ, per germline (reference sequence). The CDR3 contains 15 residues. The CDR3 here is CASSALRQGHNEQFF. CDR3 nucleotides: TGTGCCAGCAGCGCCCTCCGCCAGGGGCACAATGAGCAGTTCTTC.

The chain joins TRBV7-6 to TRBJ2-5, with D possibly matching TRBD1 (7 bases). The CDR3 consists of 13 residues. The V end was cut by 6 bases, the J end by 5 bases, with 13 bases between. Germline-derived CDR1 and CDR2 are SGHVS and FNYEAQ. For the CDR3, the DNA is TGTGCCAGCAGACTCAGGGGGGAGGAGACCCAGTACTTC. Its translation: CASRLRGEETQYF.

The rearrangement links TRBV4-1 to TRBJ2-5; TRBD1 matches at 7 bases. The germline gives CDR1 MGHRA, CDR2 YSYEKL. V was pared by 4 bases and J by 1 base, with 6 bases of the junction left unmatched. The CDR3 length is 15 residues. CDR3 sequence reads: CASSPGTVVQETQYF. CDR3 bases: TGCGCCAGCAGCCCCGGGACAGTCGTCCAAGAGACCCAGTACTTC.

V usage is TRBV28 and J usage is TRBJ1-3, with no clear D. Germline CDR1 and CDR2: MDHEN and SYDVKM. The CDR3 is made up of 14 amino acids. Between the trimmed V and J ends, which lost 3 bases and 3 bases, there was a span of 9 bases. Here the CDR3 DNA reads TGTGCCAGCAGTTTCTGGGGAGGTGGAAACACCATATATTTT. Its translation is CASSFWGGGNTIYF.

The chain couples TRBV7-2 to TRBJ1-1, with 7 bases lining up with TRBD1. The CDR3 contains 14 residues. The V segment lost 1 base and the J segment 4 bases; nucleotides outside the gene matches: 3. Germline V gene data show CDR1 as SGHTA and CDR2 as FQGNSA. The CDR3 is CASSLVQGITEAFF. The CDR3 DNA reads TGTGCCAGCAGCTTAGTACAGGGGATCACTGAAGCTTTCTTT.

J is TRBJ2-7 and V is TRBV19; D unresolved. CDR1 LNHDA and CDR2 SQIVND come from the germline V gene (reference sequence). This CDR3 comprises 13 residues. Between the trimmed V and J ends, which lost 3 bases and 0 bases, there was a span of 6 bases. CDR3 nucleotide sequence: TGTGCCAGTAGTATCCAGAGCTCCTACGAGCAGTACTTC. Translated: CASSIQSSYEQYF.

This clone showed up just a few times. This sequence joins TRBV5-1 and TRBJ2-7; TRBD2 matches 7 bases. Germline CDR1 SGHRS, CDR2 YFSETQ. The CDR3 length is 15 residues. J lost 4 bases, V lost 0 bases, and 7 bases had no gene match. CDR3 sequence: CASSLGAGDAYEQYF. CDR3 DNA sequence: TGCGCCAGCAGCTTGGGGGCGGGGGACGCTTACGAGCAGTACTTC.

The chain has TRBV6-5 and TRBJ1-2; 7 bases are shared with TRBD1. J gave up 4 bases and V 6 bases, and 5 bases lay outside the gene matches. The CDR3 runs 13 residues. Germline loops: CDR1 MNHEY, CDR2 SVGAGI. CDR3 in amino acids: CASRNRGGYGYTF. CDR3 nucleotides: TGTGCCAGCAGAAACAGGGGTGGCTATGGCTACACCTTC.

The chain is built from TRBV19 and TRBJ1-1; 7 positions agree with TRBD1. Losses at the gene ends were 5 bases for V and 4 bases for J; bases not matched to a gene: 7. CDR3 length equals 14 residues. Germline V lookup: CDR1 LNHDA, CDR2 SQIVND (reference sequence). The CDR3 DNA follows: TGTGCCAGTAGTCTTCAGGGGGGGCGCACTGAAGCTTTCTTT. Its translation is CASSLQGGRTEAFF.

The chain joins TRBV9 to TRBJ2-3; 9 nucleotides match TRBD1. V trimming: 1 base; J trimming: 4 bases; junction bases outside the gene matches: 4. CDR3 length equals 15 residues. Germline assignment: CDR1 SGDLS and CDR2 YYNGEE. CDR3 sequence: CASSVRDRVSDTQYF. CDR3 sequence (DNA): TGTGCCAGCAGCGTACGGGACAGGGTTTCAGATACGCAGTATTTT.

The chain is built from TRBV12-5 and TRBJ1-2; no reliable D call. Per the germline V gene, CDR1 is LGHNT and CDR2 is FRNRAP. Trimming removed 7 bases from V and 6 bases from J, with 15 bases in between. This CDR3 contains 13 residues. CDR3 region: CASAIGLRDGYTF. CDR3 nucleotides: TGTGCTAGTGCAATCGGGTTAAGGGATGGCTACACCTTC. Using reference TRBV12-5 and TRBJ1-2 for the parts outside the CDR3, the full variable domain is DARVTQTPRHKVTEMGQEVTMRCQPILGHNTVFWYRQTMMQGLELLAYFRNRAPLDDSGMPKDRFSAEMPDATLATLKIQPSEPRDSAVYFCASAIGLRDGYTFGSGTRLTVV.

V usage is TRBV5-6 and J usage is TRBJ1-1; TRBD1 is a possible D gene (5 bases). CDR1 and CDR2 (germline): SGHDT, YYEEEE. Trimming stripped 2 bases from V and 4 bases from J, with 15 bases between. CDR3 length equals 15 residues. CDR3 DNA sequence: TGTGCCAGCAGCTTCACCGGGCCTGGGGCCACTGAAGCTTTCTTT. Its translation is CASSFTGPGATEAFF.

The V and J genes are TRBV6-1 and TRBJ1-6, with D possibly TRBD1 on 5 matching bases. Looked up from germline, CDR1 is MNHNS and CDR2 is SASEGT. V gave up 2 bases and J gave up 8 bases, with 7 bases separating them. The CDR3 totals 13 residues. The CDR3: CASSELGDSPLHF. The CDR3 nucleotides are TGTGCCAGCAGTGAATTGGGGGATTCACCCCTCCACTTT.

CDR3 bases: TGTGCCAGCAGTAGACAGGGTGGGGGCTACACCTTC. Protein product: CASSRQGGGYTF. The chain carries TRBV6-5 and TRBJ1-2; 7 bases fit TRBD1. Germline V CDR1 and CDR2: MNHEY, SVGAGI. This CDR3 has 12 amino acids. Trimming at V came to 5 bases and at J to 8 bases, leaving 5 bases not matched to a gene.

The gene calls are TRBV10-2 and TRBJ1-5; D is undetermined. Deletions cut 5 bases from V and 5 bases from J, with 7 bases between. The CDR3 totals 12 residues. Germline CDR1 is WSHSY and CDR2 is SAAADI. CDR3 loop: CASSLGDQPQHF. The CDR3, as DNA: TGCGCCAGCAGTCTTGGGGATCAGCCCCAGCATTTT.

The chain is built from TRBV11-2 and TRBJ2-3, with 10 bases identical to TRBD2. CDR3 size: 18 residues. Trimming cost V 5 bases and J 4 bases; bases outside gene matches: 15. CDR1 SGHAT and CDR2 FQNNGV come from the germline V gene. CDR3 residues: CASSPTYSGGAGADTQYF. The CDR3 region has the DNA TGTGCCAGCAGCCCAACTTACAGCGGGGGGGCAGGGGCAGATACGCAGTATTTT.

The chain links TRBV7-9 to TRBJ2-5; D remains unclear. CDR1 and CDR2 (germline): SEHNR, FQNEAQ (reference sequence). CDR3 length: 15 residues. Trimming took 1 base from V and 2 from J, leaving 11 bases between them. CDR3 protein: CASSLEGPEQETQYF. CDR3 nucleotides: TGTGCCAGCAGCTTAGAAGGTCCCGAGCAAGAGACCCAGTACTTC.